These 4 T cell receptor beta chains came from one sample sequenced in a study of T-cell reconstitution after alpha-beta-depleted transplantation in children. Construction of the TCRbeta library involved unique molecular identifiers. TCRdb itself ran the PCR reads through MiXCR, one entry per CDR3 protein. The sample yields approximately 640,000 distinct CDR3 sequences, 15% to 20% seen once. The material sequenced was PBMCs from the stem cell graft donor, taken from the stem cell graft. These receptors all come from a human donor who donated a stem cell graft to a child with acute myeloid leukemia.

CDR3 DNA: TGTGCCGGGGGGCACCGGAACACCGGGGAGCTGTTTTTT. Translated, it gives CAGGHRNTGELFF. The rearrangement joins TRBV12-3 or TRBV12-4 to TRBJ2-2; D is perhaps TRBD1 or TRBD2 (6 bases each). The CDR3 contains 13 residues. V was shortened by 11 bases and J by 1 base, with 11 bases between the two germline ends.

This clonotype has at least ten counts. The rearrangement uses TRBV20-1 and TRBJ2-5, with 12 bases aligning to TRBD2. The germline gives CDR1 DFQATT, CDR2 SNEGSKA (reference sequence). CDR3 length equals 14 residues. After removal of 6 bases from V and 4 bases from J, the junction contained 6 bases not matched to a gene. CDR3 sequence reads: CSAHGLAGLETQYF. In DNA form, the CDR3 reads TGCAGTGCCCACGGACTAGCGGGGCTAGAGACCCAGTACTTC.

The sample holds many counts of this clonotype. The J gene is TRBJ1-1, the V gene TRBV12-3 or TRBV12-4; TRBD1 is a possible D gene (6 bases). V was cut by 4 bases and J by 4 bases, with 10 bases left in between. CDR3 length: 13 amino acids. The CDR3 bases are TGTGCCAGCAGTTCAGGGGCCTCCACTGAAGCTTTCTTT. Translated: CASSSGASTEAFF.

This clonotype was found a few times. The chain links TRBV4-3 to TRBJ2-1; D not resolved. The ends were cut back, 1 base at V and 0 bases at J, with 10 bases in the middle. CDR1 LGHNA and CDR2 YSLEER come from the germline V gene. The CDR3 totals 16 residues. CDR3 in amino acids: CASSQVLQSSYNEQFF. The CDR3 DNA is TGCGCCAGCAGCCAAGTGTTACAGAGCTCCTACAATGAGCAGTTCTTC.